The 31 T cell receptor beta chains given below trace back to one sample, sequenced in a study of blood T cell repertoires in COVID-19. Profiled with immunoSEQ multiplex PCR; TCRdb holds only in-frame clones, not every one. Among 30,000 to 40,000 clones listed, about nine tenths were seen once. The sequenced material came from peripheral blood. The receptors originated from a human donor with active COVID-19. The donor label of this sample is uncertain.

CDR3 sequence: CASSLAAGGPGELFF. In DNA form, the CDR3 reads TGCGCCAGCAGCTTGGCAGCGGGGGGGCCCGGGGAGCTGTTTTTT. The rearrangement joins TRBV5-1 to TRBJ2-2; 10 bases fit TRBD2. CDR3 length: 15 residues. Germline-derived CDR1 and CDR2 are SGHRS and YFSETQ. V shed 0 bases and J 6 bases; nucleotides not matched to a gene: 2.

The rearrangement links TRBV19 to TRBJ1-1; 8 bases are shared with TRBD1. Germline CDR1 and CDR2: LNHDA and SQIVND (reference sequence). CDR3 length: 15 amino acids. Trimming removed 6 bases from V and 1 base from J; junction bases left unmatched: 7. This chain's CDR3 is CASRDQDRANTEAFF. In nucleotides, the CDR3 is TGTGCCAGTAGGGACCAGGACAGGGCGAACACTGAAGCTTTCTTT.

The rearrangement links TRBV19 to TRBJ2-3, with 9 bases identical to TRBD1. This CDR3 is built from 14 residues. Trimming cost V 3 bases and J 3 bases; bases outside gene matches: 1. In germline, CDR1 is LNHDA, CDR2 SQIVND (reference sequence). As DNA, the CDR3 is TGTGCCAGTAGTATCGGACAGGGGACAGATACGCAGTATTTT. Translating it yields CASSIGQGTDTQYF.

The V and J genes are TRBV11-3 and TRBJ2-2; TRBD2 matches 10 bases. The CDR3 length is 15 residues. CDR1 is SGHNT and CDR2 is YENEEA in the germline V gene. J gave up 5 bases and V 7 bases, and 7 bases lay outside the gene matches. The CDR3 sequence is CASKRSGGETGELFF. The CDR3 DNA is TGTGCCAGCAAACGGAGCGGGGGGGAAACCGGGGAGCTGTTTTTT.

This clone occurred once. The chain uses TRBV6-5 and TRBJ2-2, with TRBD1 identical over 9 bases. V lost 6 bases, J lost 8 bases, and 4 bases stayed unmatched. The CDR3 is 13 residues long. CDR1 is MNHEY and CDR2 is SVGAGI in the germline V gene. CDR3 bases: TGTGCCAGCAGAACAGGGGGCAGGGGGGAGCTGTTTTTT. Protein sequence: CASRTGGRGELFF.

In its sample, this clone was seen once. The rearrangement uses TRBV7-2 and TRBJ2-5; 8 nucleotides align to TRBD2. The junction had 9 bases not matched to a gene; V was cut back by 5 bases and J by 4 bases. The CDR3 runs to 15 residues. Per germline, CDR1 SGHTA and CDR2 FQGNSA. For the CDR3, the DNA is TGTGCCAGCAGCCCTAGCGGGTGGGTAGGAGAGACCCAGTACTTC. Its translation is CASSPSGWVGETQYF.

The chain joins TRBV5-1 to TRBJ2-5, with 9 positions matching TRBD2. This CDR3 is built from 18 residues. V lost 4 bases, J lost 0 bases, and 13 bases stayed unmatched. The germline CDR1 and CDR2 sequences are SGHRS and YFSETQ. For the CDR3, the DNA is TGCGCCAGCAGCCCAGGAACGCTAGCGGGGCTAGACCAAGAGACCCAGTACTTC. It translates to CASSPGTLAGLDQETQYF.

Written as DNA, the CDR3 is TGTGCCAGCAGTGCGACAGGGACGGATGAGACCCAGTACTTC. Encoded protein: CASSATGTDETQYF. V is TRBV2 and J is TRBJ2-5; 7 bases match TRBD1. The CDR3 extends over 14 amino acids. The V gene's germline CDR1 is SNHLY and CDR2 FYNNEI. The ends lost 4 bases at V and 5 bases at J; junction bases unmatched: 7.

The J gene is TRBJ2-5, the V gene TRBV6-5; TRBD1 matches at 9 bases. Germline V lookup: CDR1 MNHEY, CDR2 SVGAGI. Trimming at V came to 7 bases and at J to 5 bases, leaving 8 bases not matched to a gene. There are 14 residues in the CDR3. The CDR3 region is CASNRQGGWETQYF. CDR3 nucleotides: TGTGCCAGCAATCGACAGGGGGGGTGGGAGACCCAGTACTTC.

This chain links TRBV9 with TRBJ1-1; D remains unclear. The CDR3 sequence is 14 residues long. V lost 2 bases, J lost 0 bases, and 8 bases lay in between. Germline CDR1 reads SGDLS; CDR2 reads YYNGEE. CDR3 sequence: CASSVQAMNTEAFF. CDR3 sequence (DNA): TGTGCCAGCAGCGTCCAAGCAATGAACACTGAAGCTTTCTTT.

V gene TRBV11-2 combines with J gene TRBJ2-7, with TRBD1 matching over 8 bases. The V segment lost 4 bases and the J segment 3 bases; nucleotides outside the gene matches: 2. From germline, CDR1 is SGHAT and CDR2 FQNNGV. The length of the CDR3 is 13 residues. The CDR3 DNA reads TGTGCCAGCAGCTGGGGGACAGGCTACGAGCAGTACTTC. Protein: CASSWGTGYEQYF. The variable domain in full, completed from reference TRBV11-2 and TRBJ2-7, reads EAGVAQSPRYKIIEKRQSVAFWCNPISGHATLYWYQQILGQGPKLLIQFQNNGVVDDSQLPKDRFSAERLKGVDSTLKIQPAKLEDSAVYLCASSWGTGYEQYFGPGTRLTVT.

Only a few counts were recorded for this clone. J is TRBJ1-2 and V is TRBV4-3, with D hard to call. Per the germline V gene, CDR1 is LGHNA and CDR2 is YSLEER. Trimming removed 3 bases from V and 4 bases from J, with 9 bases in between. This CDR3 has 13 residues. In DNA, the CDR3 is TGCGCCAGCAGCCAGGGCCTGGGCTATGGCTACACCTTC. Translating it yields CASSQGLGYGYTF.

The chain has TRBV6-6 and TRBJ2-5; 9 nucleotides align to TRBD2. Germline V gene lookup returns CDR1 MNHNY and CDR2 SVGAGI (reference sequence). The CDR3 covers 16 residues. Trimming took 7 bases from V and 2 from J; bases not matched to a gene: 11. CDR3 bases: TGTGCCAGCATCAGGTGGCCAGCGGGGGGTCAAGAGACCCAGTACTTC. Protein sequence: CASIRWPAGGQETQYF.

This chain uses TRBV3-1 (or the pseudogene TRBV3-2) with TRBJ1-4; possibly TRBD1 for D (5 bases). Per the germline V gene, CDR1 is LGHDT and CDR2 is YNNKEL (reference sequence). The V gene lost 8 bases and the J gene lost 5 bases, with 9 bases spanning the gap. The CDR3 extends over 12 amino acids. The chain's CDR3 is CASGGVNEKLFF. The CDR3 DNA follows: TGTGCCAGCGGAGGGGTAAATGAAAAACTGTTTTTT.

This chain links TRBV19 with TRBJ1-6, with D possibly matching TRBD1 (5 bases). With 6 bases removed from V and 5 bases from J, the gap between germline ends came to 17 bases. The V gene's germline CDR1 is LNHDA and CDR2 SQIVND (reference sequence). The CDR3 runs 16 residues. The CDR3 is CASSYTTGRNNSPLHF. For the CDR3, the DNA is TGTGCCAGTAGCTATACAACAGGACGTAATAATTCACCCCTCCACTTT.

This chain links TRBV7-3 with TRBJ2-3, with D perhaps TRBD1 (5 bases). Trimming shortened V by 2 bases and J by 2 bases, and 11 bases separated the two germline ends. Germline V gives CDR1 SGHTA, CDR2 FQGTGA. The CDR3 length is 15 residues. The CDR3 here is CASSLDRSHTDTQYF. CDR3 DNA: TGTGCCAGCAGCTTAGACAGATCACACACAGATACGCAGTATTTT.

The chain carries TRBV24-1 and TRBJ1-5; D unclear. Trimming removed 4 bases from V and 4 bases from J, with 10 bases in between. Germline V gene lookup returns CDR1 KGHDR and CDR2 SFDVKD. The CDR3 contains 14 residues. CDR3 protein: CATSESGFNQPQHF. The DNA for the CDR3 is TGTGCCACCAGTGAATCGGGGTTTAATCAGCCCCAGCATTTT.

The chain has TRBV5-1 and TRBJ1-2, with D maybe TRBD1 (5 bases). With 0 bases removed from V and 4 bases from J, the gap between germline ends came to 7 bases. This CDR3 contains 13 residues. Germline V gives CDR1 SGHRS, CDR2 YFSETQ. The CDR3 DNA sequence: TGCGCCAGCAGCTTGGCAGGGTTCTATGGCTACACCTTC. It translates to CASSLAGFYGYTF.

A single count supports this clone. In DNA, the CDR3 is TGTGCCAGTAGTATAGTAACGGGGAACAAAGGCTACACCTTC. It translates to CASSIVTGNKGYTF. The chain carries TRBV19 and TRBJ1-2; D unclear. Trimming removed 1 base at V and 8 bases at J, with 14 bases between. The CDR3 runs 14 residues. The germline V gene has CDR1 LNHDA and CDR2 SQIVND (reference sequence).

By share, this clone counts as hyperexpanded. V gene TRBV13 combines with J gene TRBJ2-6; 9 nucleotides line up with TRBD1. In germline, CDR1 is PRHDT, CDR2 FYEKMQ (reference sequence). The CDR3 loop spans 16 amino acids. Trimming cost V 6 bases and J 3 bases; bases outside gene matches: 6. Written as DNA, the CDR3 is TGTGCCAGCAGTTTACAGGGGGCGGTTGGGGCCAACGTCCTGACTTTC. Protein sequence: CASSLQGAVGANVLTF. Supplemented by reference TRBV13 and TRBJ2-6, the full variable domain reads AAGVIQSPRHLIKEKRETATLKCYPIPRHDTVYWYQQGPGQDPQFLISFYEKMQSDKGSIPDRFSAQQFSDYHSELNMSSLELGDSALYFCASSLQGAVGANVLTFGAGSRLTVL.

The V call is TRBV7-9, the J call TRBJ1-1, with a weak D call TRBD1 (6 bases). The CDR3 consists of 15 residues. Trimming removed 5 bases at V and 1 base at J, with 14 bases between. Germline V gene sequence: CDR1 SEHNR, CDR2 FQNEAQ (reference sequence). The CDR3 DNA reads as TGTGCCAGCAGCCCAAGAGGACAGCCGAACACTGAAGCTTTCTTT. This translates into CASSPRGQPNTEAFF.

This chain links TRBV6-6 with TRBJ1-2; TRBD1 matches 8 bases. After removal of 2 bases from V and 2 bases from J, the junction contained 4 bases not matched to a gene. The CDR3 has 15 residues. Germline CDR1 is MNHNY and CDR2 is SVGAGI (reference sequence). CDR3 loop: CASSYTTGDNYGYTF. DNA of the CDR3: TGTGCCAGCAGTTACACGACAGGGGACAACTATGGCTACACCTTC.

For the CDR3, the DNA is TGCGCCAGCAGCCAAGATTCACTAGCGGCAGATACGCAGTATTTT. Translated, it gives CASSQDSLAADTQYF. V is TRBV4-3 and J is TRBJ2-3; TRBD2 agrees at 8 bases. V lost 0 bases and J lost 4; bases outside the gene matches: 3. Germline V gene data show CDR1 as LGHNA and CDR2 as YSLEER. This CDR3 has 15 residues.

This clone appeared once. This chain links TRBV4-2 with TRBJ1-1; a possible D gene is TRBD1 (6 bases). Germline V gene sequence: CDR1 LGHNA, CDR2 YNFKEQ. The germline V and J ends were trimmed by 4 bases and 0 bases, with 12 bases remaining between them. The CDR3 has 15 amino acids. The CDR3: CASSPPDRMNTEAFF. CDR3 DNA sequence: TGTGCCAGCAGCCCCCCGGACAGAATGAACACTGAAGCTTTCTTT.

The CDR3 loop reads CASSPLPSGSSGANVLTF. As DNA, the CDR3 is TGTGCCAGCTCACCACTGCCGAGCGGAAGCTCTGGGGCCAACGTCCTGACTTTC. The chain joins TRBV18 to TRBJ2-6; a possible D gene is TRBD2 (5 bases). The V gene's germline CDR1 is KGHSH and CDR2 LQKENI. CDR3 size: 18 residues. Trimming stripped 1 base from V and 0 bases from J, with 13 bases between.

The rearrangement uses TRBV7-9 and TRBJ2-3, with TRBD1 identical over 7 bases. The trim removed 5 bases at V and 2 bases at J, leaving 10 bases unmatched. Per germline, CDR1 SEHNR and CDR2 FQNEAQ (reference sequence). This CDR3 is built from 16 residues. CDR3 amino acids: CASSHDRASITDTQYF. Written as DNA, the CDR3 is TGTGCCAGCAGCCATGACAGGGCCAGTATCACAGATACGCAGTATTTT.

This clone appeared a few times. The CDR3 bases are TGTGCCAGCAGCTTAGATCTCCCAGGGCAGGGCGAGCAGTACTTC. Its protein product is CASSLDLPGQGEQYF. The chain employs TRBV7-9 and TRBJ2-7, with D maybe TRBD1 (5 bases). Trimming took 1 base from V and 6 from J, leaving 16 bases between them. This CDR3 comprises 15 residues. Germline V lookup: CDR1 SEHNR, CDR2 FQNEAQ (reference sequence).

This sequence joins TRBV9 and TRBJ2-6, with D tentatively TRBD2 (5 bases). The CDR3 spans 16 residues. Looked up from germline, CDR1 is SGDLS and CDR2 is YYNGEE. V was shortened by 2 bases and J by 2 bases, with 11 bases between the two germline ends. In DNA, the CDR3 is TGTGCCAGCAGCGTTCAGGACTGGGCTGGGGCCAACGTCCTGACTTTC. As protein: CASSVQDWAGANVLTF.

The chain uses TRBV6-6 and TRBJ2-7; 8 bases agree with TRBD1. Trimming removed 8 bases from V and 4 bases from J; junction bases left unmatched: 7. The V gene's germline CDR1 is MNHNY and CDR2 SVGAGI (reference sequence). The CDR3 extends over 13 amino acids. The CDR3 spells CASCRGLLYEQYF. CDR3 sequence (DNA): TGTGCCAGCTGCAGGGGGCTCCTATACGAGCAGTACTTC.

This chain's CDR3 is CASSYYRAGEQYF. The CDR3 DNA is TGTGCCAGCAGTTACTACAGGGCGGGCGAGCAGTACTTC. The rearrangement links TRBV6-2 or TRBV6-3 to TRBJ2-7; a weak D match, TRBD1 (6 bases). Between the trimmed V and J ends, which lost 1 base and 6 bases, there was a span of 10 bases. The V gene's germline CDR1 is MNHEY and CDR2 SVGEGT. The CDR3 sequence is 13 residues long.

This chain joins TRBV4-2 and TRBJ2-5; 8 bases line up with TRBD2. The V segment lost 3 bases and the J segment 3 bases; nucleotides outside the gene matches: 24. The length of the CDR3 is 21 residues. Germline-derived CDR1 and CDR2 are LGHNA and YNFKEQ. CDR3 nucleotides: TGTGCCAGCAGCCAGGCACCGCGGGGGACCTTAGCGGGGAGATTCGAAGAGACCCAGTACTTC. Its translation is CASSQAPRGTLAGRFEETQYF.